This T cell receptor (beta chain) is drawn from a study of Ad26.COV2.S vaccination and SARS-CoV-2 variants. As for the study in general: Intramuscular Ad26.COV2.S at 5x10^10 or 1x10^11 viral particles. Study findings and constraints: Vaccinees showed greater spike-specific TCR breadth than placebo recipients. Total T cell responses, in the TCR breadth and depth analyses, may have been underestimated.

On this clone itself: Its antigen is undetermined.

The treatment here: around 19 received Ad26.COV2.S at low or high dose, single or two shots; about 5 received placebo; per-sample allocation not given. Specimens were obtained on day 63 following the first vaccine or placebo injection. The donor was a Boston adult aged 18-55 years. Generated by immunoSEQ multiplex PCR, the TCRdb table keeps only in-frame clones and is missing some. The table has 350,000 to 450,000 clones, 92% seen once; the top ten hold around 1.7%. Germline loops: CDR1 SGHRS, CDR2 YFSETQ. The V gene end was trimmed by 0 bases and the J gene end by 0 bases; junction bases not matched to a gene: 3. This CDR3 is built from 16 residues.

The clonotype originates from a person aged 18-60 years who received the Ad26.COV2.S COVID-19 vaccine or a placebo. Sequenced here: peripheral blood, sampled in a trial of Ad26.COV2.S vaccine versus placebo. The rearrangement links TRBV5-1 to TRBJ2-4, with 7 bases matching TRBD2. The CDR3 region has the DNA TGCGCCAGCAGCTTGGAGGGCGGGGGAGCCAAAAACATTCAGTACTTC. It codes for CASSLEGGGAKNIQYF. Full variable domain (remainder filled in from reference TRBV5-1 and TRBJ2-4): KAGVTQTPRYLIKTRGQQVTLSCSPISGHRSVSWYQQTPGQGLQFLFEYFSETQRNKGNFPGRFSGRQFSNSRSEMNVSTLELGDSALYLCASSLEGGGAKNIQYFGAGTRLSVL.